The TCR beta chain under discussion was sequenced for a study of blood T cells in healthy people across ages. This CDR3 is built from 13 residues. With 5 bases clipped from V and 6 bases from J, the junction kept 3 bases outside the gene matches. In germline, CDR1 is SQVTM, CDR2 ANQGSEA. A second PCR of roughly 7 to 11 cycles used a sample-barcoded 5' primer and a J-beta primer mix. Each CDR3 protein gets one entry after TCRdb re-called the 5' RACE reads with MiXCR. Of 850,000 to 950,000 distinct CDR3 sequences listed, under 30% are singletons. This TCR was recovered from a woman of 80 years or more in good health. Sequences were obtained from blood. The chain carries TRBV29-1 and TRBJ2-3, with 12 bases identical to TRBD2. For the CDR3, the DNA is TGCAGCGTTCGGACTAGCGGGATGGATACGCAGTATTTT. It translates to CSVRTSGMDTQYF.